This TCR beta chain originates from a study of CD8+CD57+ T cells in acquired aplastic anemia. Flow cytometry had shown expanded CD8+CD57+ cells in the patients chosen for sequencing. Genomic DNA, serving as template, underwent TCR beta VDJ and CDR3 profiling. TCRdb re-called the reads with MiXCR, one entry per CDR3 protein. The table includes around 190,000 distinct CDR3 sequences, almost 50% detected once. The TCR originated in a human donor with aplastic anemia. The sequenced material came from sorted CD4+, CD8+, or CD8+CD57+ T cells (not recorded which) from PBMCs.

CDR3 amino acids: CASSEWTGVHEDTQYF. Here the CDR3 DNA reads TGTGCCAGCAGTGAATGGACAGGGGTACATGAAGATACGCAGTATTTT. The chain recombines TRBV25-1 with TRBJ2-3; the match to TRBD1 covers 9 bases. The length of the CDR3 is 16 residues. Germline loops: CDR1 MGHDK, CDR2 SYGVNS. The V and J ends lost 1 base and 5 bases, in that order; junction bases with no gene match: 7.